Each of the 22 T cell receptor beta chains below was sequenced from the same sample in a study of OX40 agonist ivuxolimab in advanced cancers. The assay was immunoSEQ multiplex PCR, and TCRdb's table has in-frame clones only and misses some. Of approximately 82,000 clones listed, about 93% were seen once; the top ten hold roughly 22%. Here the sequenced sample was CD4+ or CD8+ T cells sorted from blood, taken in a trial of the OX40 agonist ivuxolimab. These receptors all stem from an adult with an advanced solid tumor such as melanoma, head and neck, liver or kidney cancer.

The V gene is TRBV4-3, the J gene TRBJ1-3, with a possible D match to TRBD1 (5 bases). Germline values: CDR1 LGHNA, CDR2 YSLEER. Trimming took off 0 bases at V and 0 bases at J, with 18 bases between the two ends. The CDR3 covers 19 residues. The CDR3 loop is CASSQDWDGYIYSGNTIYF. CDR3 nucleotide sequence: TGCGCCAGCAGCCAAGATTGGGACGGATACATTTACTCTGGAAACACCATATATTTT.

The CDR3 region has the DNA TGTGCCAGCAGCTTAGCGCGGCACACCGGGGAGCTGTTTTTT. Residues: CASSLARHTGELFF. The rearrangement uses TRBV7-8 and TRBJ2-2; D gene unclear. Trimming removed 0 bases from V and 3 bases from J, with 5 bases in between. The CDR3 totals 14 residues. Germline CDR1 reads SGHVS; CDR2 reads FQNEAQ.

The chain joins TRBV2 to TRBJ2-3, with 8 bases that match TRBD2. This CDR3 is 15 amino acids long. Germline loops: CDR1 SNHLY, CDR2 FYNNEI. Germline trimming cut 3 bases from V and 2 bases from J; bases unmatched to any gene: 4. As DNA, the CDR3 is TGTGCCAGCAGTGATAGCGGGGTGGACACAGATACGCAGTATTTT. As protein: CASSDSGVDTDTQYF.

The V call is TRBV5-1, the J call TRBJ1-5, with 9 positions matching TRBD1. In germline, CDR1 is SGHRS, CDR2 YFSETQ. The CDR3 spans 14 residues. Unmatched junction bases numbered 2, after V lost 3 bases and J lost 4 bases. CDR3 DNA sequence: TGCGCCAGCAGCTGGACAGGGGAAAATCAGCCCCAGCATTTT. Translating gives CASSWTGENQPQHF.

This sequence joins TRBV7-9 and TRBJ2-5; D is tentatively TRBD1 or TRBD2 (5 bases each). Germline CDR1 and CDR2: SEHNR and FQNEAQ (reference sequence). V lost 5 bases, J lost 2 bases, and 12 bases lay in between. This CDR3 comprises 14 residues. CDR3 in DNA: TGTGCCAGCAGCCCTAGCCAGGGTCAAGAGACCCAGTACTTC. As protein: CASSPSQGQETQYF.

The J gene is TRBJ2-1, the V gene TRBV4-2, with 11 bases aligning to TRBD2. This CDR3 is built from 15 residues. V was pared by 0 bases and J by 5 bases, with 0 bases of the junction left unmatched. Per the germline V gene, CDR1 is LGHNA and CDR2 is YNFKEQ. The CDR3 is CASSQETSGNNEQFF. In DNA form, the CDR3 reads TGTGCCAGCAGCCAAGAGACTAGCGGGAACAATGAGCAGTTCTTC.

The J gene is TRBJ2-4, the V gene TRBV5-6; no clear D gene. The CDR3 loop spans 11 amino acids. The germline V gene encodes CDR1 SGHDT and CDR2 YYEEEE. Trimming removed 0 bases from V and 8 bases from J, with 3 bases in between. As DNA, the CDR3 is TGTGCCAGCAGCTTGGGGGACATTCAGTACTTC. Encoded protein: CASSLGDIQYF.

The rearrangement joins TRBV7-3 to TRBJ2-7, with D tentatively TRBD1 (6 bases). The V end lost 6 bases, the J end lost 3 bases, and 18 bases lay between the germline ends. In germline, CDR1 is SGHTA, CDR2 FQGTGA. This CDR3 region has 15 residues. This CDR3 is CASRSVGTNHYEQYF. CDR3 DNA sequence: TGTGCCAGCAGGTCCGTGGGGACAAACCACTACGAGCAGTACTTC.

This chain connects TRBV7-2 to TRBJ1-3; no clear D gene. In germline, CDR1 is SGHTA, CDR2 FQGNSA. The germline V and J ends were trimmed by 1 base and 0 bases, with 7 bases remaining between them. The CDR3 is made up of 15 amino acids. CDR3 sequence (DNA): TGTGCCAGCAGCTTAGGAGCAAGCTCTGGAAACACCATATATTTT. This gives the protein CASSLGASSGNTIYF.

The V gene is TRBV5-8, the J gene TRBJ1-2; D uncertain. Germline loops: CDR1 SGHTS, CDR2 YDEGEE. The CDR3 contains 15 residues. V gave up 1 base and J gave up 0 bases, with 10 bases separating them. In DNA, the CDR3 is TGTGCCAGCAGCTTGCCCCTATCCGCTAACTATGGCTACACCTTC. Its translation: CASSLPLSANYGYTF.

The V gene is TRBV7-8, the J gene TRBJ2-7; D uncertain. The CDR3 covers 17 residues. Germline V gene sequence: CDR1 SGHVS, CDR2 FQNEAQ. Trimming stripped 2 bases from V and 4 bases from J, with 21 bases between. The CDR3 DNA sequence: TGTGCCAGCAGCTTAAGTACAGTCGGCCCTATCCTATACGAGCAGTACTTC. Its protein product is CASSLSTVGPILYEQYF.

CDR3 nucleotides: TGTGCCAGCAGTTTATCGTCAGGGGGCTTCACTGAAGCTTTCTTT. This codes for CASSLSSGGFTEAFF. This chain joins TRBV27 and TRBJ1-1, with 8 bases aligning to TRBD1. V trimming: 0 bases; J trimming: 4 bases; junction bases outside the gene matches: 4. The germline V gene has CDR1 MNHEY and CDR2 SMNVEV (reference sequence). The CDR3 runs 15 residues.

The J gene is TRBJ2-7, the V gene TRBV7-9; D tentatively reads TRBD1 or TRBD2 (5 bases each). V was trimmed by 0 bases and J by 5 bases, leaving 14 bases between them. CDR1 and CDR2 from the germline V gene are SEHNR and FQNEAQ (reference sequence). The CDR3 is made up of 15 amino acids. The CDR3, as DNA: TGTGCCAGCAGCTTAGCGGGGGACCGCCTCCACGAGCAGTACTTC. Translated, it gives CASSLAGDRLHEQYF.

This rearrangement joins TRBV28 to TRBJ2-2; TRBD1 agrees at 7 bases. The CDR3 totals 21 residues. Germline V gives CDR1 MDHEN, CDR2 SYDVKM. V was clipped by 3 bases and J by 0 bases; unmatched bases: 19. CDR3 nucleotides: TGTGCCAGCAGTTTCGGCACCTGGCCTATCGGGACAGACACGAACACCGGGGAGCTGTTTTTT. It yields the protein CASSFGTWPIGTDTNTGELFF.

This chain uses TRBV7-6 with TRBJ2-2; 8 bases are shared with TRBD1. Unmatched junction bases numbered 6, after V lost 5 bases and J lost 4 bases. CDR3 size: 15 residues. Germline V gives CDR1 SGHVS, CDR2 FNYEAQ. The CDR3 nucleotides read TGTGCCAGCAGCCCTCGGACAGGGAGCACCGGGGAGCTGTTTTTT. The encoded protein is CASSPRTGSTGELFF.

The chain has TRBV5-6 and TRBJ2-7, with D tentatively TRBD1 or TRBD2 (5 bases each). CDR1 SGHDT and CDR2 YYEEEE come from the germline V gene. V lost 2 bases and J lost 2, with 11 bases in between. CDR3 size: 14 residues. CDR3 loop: CASSFRDQTYEQYF. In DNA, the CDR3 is TGTGCCAGCAGCTTCCGGGACCAAACCTACGAGCAGTACTTC.

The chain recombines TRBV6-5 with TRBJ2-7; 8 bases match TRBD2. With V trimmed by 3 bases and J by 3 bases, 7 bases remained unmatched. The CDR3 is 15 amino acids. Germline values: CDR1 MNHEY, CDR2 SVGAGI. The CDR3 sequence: CASSYAGGSYYEQYF. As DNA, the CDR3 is TGTGCCAGCAGTTATGCGGGAGGCTCTTACTACGAGCAGTACTTC.

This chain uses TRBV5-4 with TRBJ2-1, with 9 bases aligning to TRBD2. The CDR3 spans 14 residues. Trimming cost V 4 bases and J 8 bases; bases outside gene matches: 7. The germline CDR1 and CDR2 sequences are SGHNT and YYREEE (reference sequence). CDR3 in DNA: TGTGCCAGCAGCGGGAGGACTAGCGACTATGAGCAGTTCTTC. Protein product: CASSGRTSDYEQFF.

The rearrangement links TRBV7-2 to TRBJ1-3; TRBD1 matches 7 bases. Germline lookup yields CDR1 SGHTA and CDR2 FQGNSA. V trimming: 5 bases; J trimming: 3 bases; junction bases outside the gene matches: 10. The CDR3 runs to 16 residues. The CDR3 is CASSQTGLSRGNTIYF. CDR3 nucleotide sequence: TGTGCCAGCAGCCAGACAGGGCTCTCGCGTGGAAACACCATATATTTT.

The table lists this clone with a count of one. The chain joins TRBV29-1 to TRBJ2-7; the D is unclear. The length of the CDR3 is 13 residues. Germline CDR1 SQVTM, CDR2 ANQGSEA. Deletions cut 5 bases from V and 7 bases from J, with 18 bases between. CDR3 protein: CSVMWPHRREQYF. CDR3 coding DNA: TGCAGCGTTATGTGGCCTCACCGGAGAGAGCAGTACTTC.

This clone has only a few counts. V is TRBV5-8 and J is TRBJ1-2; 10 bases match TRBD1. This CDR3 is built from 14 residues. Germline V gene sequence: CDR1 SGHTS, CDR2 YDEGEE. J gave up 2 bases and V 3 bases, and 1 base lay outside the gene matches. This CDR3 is CASSWGQGNYGYTF. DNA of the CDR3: TGTGCCAGCAGCTGGGGACAGGGGAACTATGGCTACACCTTC.

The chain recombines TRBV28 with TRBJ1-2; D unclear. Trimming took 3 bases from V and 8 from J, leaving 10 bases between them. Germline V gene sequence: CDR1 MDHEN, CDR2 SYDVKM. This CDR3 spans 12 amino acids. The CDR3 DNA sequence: TGTGCCAGCAGTTTGTTCCCAGACGGCTACACCTTC. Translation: CASSLFPDGYTF.